This T cell receptor (beta chain) was captured in a study of shared clonotypes between healthy human individuals. Whole-study context: The plates for each donor numbered three CD4 naive, three CD4 memory, two CD8 naive and one CD8 memory.

The CDR3 contains 13 residues. After removal of 6 bases from V and 4 bases from J, the junction contained 3 bases not matched to a gene. Germline V gene data show CDR1 as MGHDK and CDR2 as SYGVNS. Across several immunoSEQ plates, the genomic DNA of each subset was split evenly. The table came from immunoSEQ multiplex PCR; TCRdb's copy has only in-frame clones and leaves some out. The repertoire holds around 2.1 million clones, with about 93% as singletons. CD45RO negativity and positive selection for CCR7 defined naive CD8 cells, a population that excluded terminally differentiated effector memory CD45RA+ cells.

This TCR came from a man aged 18 to 29 in good health. Some clones in this sample may be carry-over from other donors' samples. The V gene is TRBV25-1, the J gene TRBJ2-1; 7 bases are a match to TRBD1. Material for sequencing was naive CD8+ T cells from PBMCs. The DNA for the CDR3 is TGTGCCAGCAGCGGGACAGCTTACAATGAGCAGTTCTTC. Translation: CASSGTAYNEQFF.